This T cell receptor (beta chain) was retrieved from a study of shared clonotypes between healthy human individuals. General study points: Around 5% was the fraction of naive CD4 clonotypes found shared across several donors.

Some clones are missing from TCRdb's copy, which holds only in-frame ones; the method was immunoSEQ multiplex PCR. In the table there are fewer than 2.5 million clones, roughly 93% of which are singletons. On this clone itself: Its antigen is not identified.

Source material: naive CD4+ T cells from PBMCs. Subset of the sample: CD45RA+ positively selected. The origin of this receptor is a man between 18 and 29 years old in good health. Some clones in this sample may be carry-over from other donors' samples.

DNA for the CDR3: TGTGCCAGCAGTTACACTAGCCGATACTACGAGCAGTACTTC. Translation gives CASSYTSRYYEQYF. V usage is TRBV2 and J usage is TRBJ2-7; D is perhaps TRBD2 (6 bases). The CDR3 length is 14 residues. Germline values: CDR1 SNHLY, CDR2 FYNNEI. Trimming left V 5 bases short and J 3 bases short, with 14 bases between.